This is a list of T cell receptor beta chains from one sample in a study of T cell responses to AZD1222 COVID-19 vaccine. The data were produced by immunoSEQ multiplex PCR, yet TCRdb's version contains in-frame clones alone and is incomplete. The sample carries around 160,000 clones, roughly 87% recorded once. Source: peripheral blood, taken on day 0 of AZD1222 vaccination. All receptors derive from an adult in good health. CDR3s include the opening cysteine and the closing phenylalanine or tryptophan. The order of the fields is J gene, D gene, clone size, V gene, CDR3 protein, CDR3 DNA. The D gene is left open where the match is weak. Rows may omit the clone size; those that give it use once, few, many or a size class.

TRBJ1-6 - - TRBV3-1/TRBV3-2 CASSQQLVSPLHF TGTGCCAGCAGCCAACAGCTGGTTTCACCCCTCCACTTT
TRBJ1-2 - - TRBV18 CASSLDTGTEYGYTF TGTGCCAGCTCACTCGACACCGGGACGGAGTATGGCTACACCTTC
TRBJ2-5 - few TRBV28 CASSPAGGIGETQYF TGTGCCAGCAGTCCCGCCGGGGGCATAGGGGAGACCCAGTACTTC
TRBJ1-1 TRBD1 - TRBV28 CASSLRGGGLRDTEAFF TGTGCCAGCAGTTTACGAGGAGGGGGCCTGCGGGACACTGAAGCTTTCTTT
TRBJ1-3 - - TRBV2 CASREGTGSGNTIYF TGTGCCAGCAGGGAGGGGACGGGTTCTGGAAACACCATATATTTT
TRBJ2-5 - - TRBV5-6 CASSLRDIKTQYF TGTGCCAGCAGCTTGAGAGACATCAAGACCCAGTACTTC
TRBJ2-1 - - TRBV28 CASSGGWTNLNEQFF TGTGCCAGCAGTGGGGGGTGGACAAACCTCAATGAGCAGTTCTTC
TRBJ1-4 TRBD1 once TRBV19 CASSTSGTGDRKLFF TGTGCCAGTAGTACCTCCGGGACAGGGGATAGAAAACTGTTTTTT
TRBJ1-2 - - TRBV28 CASLAWGGDGYTF TGTGCCAGCCTGGCGTGGGGAGGGGATGGCTACACCTTC
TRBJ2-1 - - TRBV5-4 CASSLGLAREQFF TGTGCCAGCAGCTTGGGTCTAGCCCGCGAGCAGTTCTTC
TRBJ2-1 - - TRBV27 CASSSFTRRDKKQFF TGTGCCAGCAGTTCTTTTACACGTCGGGATAAGAAGCAGTTCTTC
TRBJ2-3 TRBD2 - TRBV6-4 CASSDSGGPDTQYF TGTGCCAGCAGTGACTCGGGAGGGCCAGATACGCAGTATTTT
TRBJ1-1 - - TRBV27 CASSFWRNTEAFF TGTGCCAGCAGTTTTTGGAGAAACACTGAAGCTTTCTTT
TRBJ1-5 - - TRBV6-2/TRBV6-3 CASSGEDKNQPQHF TGTGCCAGCAGTGGAGAGGACAAAAATCAGCCCCAGCATTTT
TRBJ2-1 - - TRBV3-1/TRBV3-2 CASSQEQRGYNEQFF TGTGCCAGCAGCCAAGAGCAGCGAGGCTACAATGAGCAGTTCTTC
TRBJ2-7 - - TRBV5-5 CASSLDFSEQYF TGTGCCAGCAGCTTGGATTTTTCCGAGCAGTACTTC
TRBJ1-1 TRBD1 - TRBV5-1 CASSPPGQVRVTEAFF TGCGCCAGCAGCCCCCCGGGACAGGTTCGGGTCACTGAAGCTTTCTTT
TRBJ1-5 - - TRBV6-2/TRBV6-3 CASSYNSGSIGQPQHF TGTGCCAGCAGTTACAACAGCGGCTCTATAGGGCAGCCCCAGCATTTT
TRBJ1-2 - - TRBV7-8 CASSLGVRQGLLYGYTF TGTGCCAGCAGCTTAGGGGTTCGGCAGGGCCTTCTCTATGGCTACACCTTC
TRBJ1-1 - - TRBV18 CASSRAFGTEAFF TGTGCCAGCTCCCGGGCTTTCGGCACTGAAGCTTTCTTT
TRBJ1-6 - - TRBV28 CASSLPRADSNSPLHF TGTGCCAGCAGTTTGCCCCGCGCGGACAGCAATTCACCCCTCCACTTT
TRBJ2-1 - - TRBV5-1 CASSLAGTPATNEQFF TGCGCCAGCAGCTTGGCCGGGACCCCCGCGACCAATGAGCAGTTCTTC
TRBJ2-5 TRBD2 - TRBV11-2 CASSLELAHQTQYF TGTGCCAGCAGCTTAGAACTAGCGCATCAGACCCAGTACTTC
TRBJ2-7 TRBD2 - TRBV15 CATSRAAGGTYEQYF TGTGCCACCAGCAGAGCGGCGGGAGGGACCTACGAGCAGTACTTC
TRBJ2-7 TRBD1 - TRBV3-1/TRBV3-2 CASSQAAGWAGGRYEQYF TGTGCCAGCAGCCAAGCAGCCGGGTGGGCAGGGGGCAGGTACGAGCAGTACTTC
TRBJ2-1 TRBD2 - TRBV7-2 CASSLAPGTSGRGEQFF TGTGCCAGCAGCTTAGCTCCCGGGACTAGCGGGAGGGGTGAGCAGTTCTTC
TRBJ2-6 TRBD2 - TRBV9 CASSPGLAGFSGANVLTF TGTGCCAGCAGCCCAGGACTAGCGGGCTTCTCTGGGGCCAACGTCCTGACTTTC
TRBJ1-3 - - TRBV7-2 CASSPWGAPGSSGNTIYF TGTGCCAGCAGCCCATGGGGCGCCCCGGGAAGCTCTGGAAACACCATATATTTT
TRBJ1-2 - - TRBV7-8 CASSLGSAGARAYGYTF TGTGCCAGCAGCTTAGGGTCCGCAGGGGCGCGGGCCTATGGCTACACCTTC
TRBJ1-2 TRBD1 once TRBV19 CASSMAGQFYGYTF TGTGCCAGTAGTATGGCGGGACAGTTCTATGGCTACACCTTC
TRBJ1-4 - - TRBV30 CAWRRKTTNEKLFF TGTGCCTGGAGGCGGAAGACAACTAATGAAAAACTGTTTTTT
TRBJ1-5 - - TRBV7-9 CASSPGDSNQPQHF TGTGCCAGCAGCCCAGGGGACAGCAATCAGCCCCAGCATTTT
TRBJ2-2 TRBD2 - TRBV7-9 CASSSLASGRAGELFF TGTGCCAGCAGCTCCTTGGCTAGCGGGAGGGCCGGGGAGCTGTTTTTT
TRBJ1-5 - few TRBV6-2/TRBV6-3 CASSYFLGQPQHF TGTGCCAGCAGTTACTTTCTCGGACAGCCCCAGCATTTT
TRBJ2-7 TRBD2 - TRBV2 CASKLLAEYEQYF TGTGCCAGCAAGCTACTAGCGGAATACGAGCAGTACTTC